These 25 T cell receptor beta chains were all obtained from the same sample, sequenced in a study of shared clonotypes between healthy human individuals. The protocol was immunoSEQ multiplex PCR, while the TCRdb copy is restricted to in-frame clones and leaves out a portion. The profile shows about 700,000 clones, just over 90% of them singletons. Terminally differentiated effector memory CD45RA+ cells were excluded by CCR7 positive selection of CD45RO-negative cells. Material for sequencing was naive CD8+ T cells sorted from blood. The source is a man younger than 40 in good health.

The chain joins TRBV7-9 to TRBJ2-5; 7 bases fit TRBD2. CDR1 and CDR2 (germline): SEHNR, FQNEAQ (reference sequence). The junction had 22 bases not matched to a gene; V was cut back by 5 bases and J by 7 bases. The CDR3 totals 18 residues. CDR3 in DNA: TGTGCCAGCAGCGATGTCGCGAATAGCGGGTCTGTCTACGGGACCCAGTACTTC. Its translation: CASSDVANSGSVYGTQYF.

This chain connects TRBV1 to TRBJ2-3; whether TRBD2, the table's D call, matches the DNA was not checked. TRBV1 is a pseudogene segment. This CDR3 spans 16 amino acids. This CDR3 reads CTSLGTSGRTADTQYF. Written as DNA, the CDR3 is TGCACCAGTTTAGGGACTAGCGGGAGGACCGCAGATACGCAGTATTTT.

J is TRBJ2-3 and V is TRBV14; D may match TRBD1 or TRBD2 (5 bases each). Trimming cost V 4 bases and J 0 bases, with 11 bases left between them. This CDR3 spans 15 amino acids. Germline CDR1 and CDR2: SGHDN and FVKESK. The DNA of the CDR3 is TGTGCCAGCAGCCTCTGGGACGGTAGCACAGATACGCAGTATTTT. It is translated as CASSLWDGSTDTQYF. Variable domain in full (rest from reference TRBV14 and TRBJ2-3): EAGVTQFPSHSVIEKGQTVTLRCDPISGHDNLYWYRRVMGKEIKFLLHFVKESKQDESGMPNNRFLAERTGGTYSTLKVQPAELEDSGVYFCASSLWDGSTDTQYFGPGTRLTVL.

This rearrangement joins TRBV27 to TRBJ2-1; 9 bases align to TRBD1. The CDR3 has 18 residues. The V gene's germline CDR1 is MNHEY and CDR2 SMNVEV (reference sequence). J was trimmed by 6 bases and V by 6 bases; bases with no gene match: 18. CDR3 DNA: TGTGCCAGCAGAAAGGGGATCCCCGGGACAGGGACTTCCAATGAGCAGTTCTTC. Protein: CASRKGIPGTGTSNEQFF.

The chain uses TRBV7-8 and TRBJ1-5; TRBD1 is a possible D gene (6 bases). Germline assignment: CDR1 SGHVS and CDR2 FQNEAQ. V was shortened by 5 bases and J by 3 bases, with 14 bases between the two germline ends. The CDR3 runs 15 residues. CDR3 coding DNA: TGTGCCAGCAGCACAACCGGGACACCCAATCAGCCCCAGCATTTT. This encodes CASSTTGTPNQPQHF.

V gene TRBV10-3 combines with J gene TRBJ1-2; D may be TRBD1 (5 bases). This CDR3 comprises 15 residues. Germline V gene data show CDR1 as ENHRY and CDR2 as SYGVKD. Trimming took 1 base from V and 1 from J, leaving 10 bases between them. The CDR3 region has the DNA TGTGCCATCAGTGAGTTGGGGGAGAGTAACTATGGCTACACCTTC. Its translation: CAISELGESNYGYTF.

Only one count was recorded for this clone. This chain uses TRBV19 with TRBJ2-2; no clear D. Germline V gene sequence: CDR1 LNHDA, CDR2 SQIVND (reference sequence). V lost 2 bases and J 7 bases, leaving 14 bases between the germline ends. CDR3 length: 15 residues. CDR3 nucleotides: TGTGCCAGTAGTATATCGGACCCCTCCGGCGGGGAGCTGTTTTTT. Translated, it gives CASSISDPSGGELFF. The entire variable domain, with the rest obtained from reference TRBV19 and TRBJ2-2, is as follows: DGGITQSPKYLFRKEGQNVTLSCEQNLNHDAMYWYRQDPGQGLRLIYYSQIVNDFQKGDIAEGYSVSREKKESFPLTVTSAQKNPTAFYLCASSISDPSGGELFFGEGSRLTVL.

The J gene is TRBJ2-7, the V gene TRBV28; D is possibly TRBD1 (6 bases). This CDR3 region has 14 residues. The V and J ends lost 3 bases and 3 bases respectively, with 12 bases between them. Germline V CDR1 and CDR2: MDHEN, SYDVKM. CDR3 region: CASSFEVRGYEQYF. DNA of the CDR3: TGTGCCAGCAGTTTCGAGGTCAGGGGCTACGAGCAGTACTTC.

About this clone: Other DNA sequences within the sample encode an identical CDR3. The V call is TRBV9, the J call TRBJ2-6; D is unresolved. Trimming took 4 bases from V and 1 from J, leaving 9 bases between them. The CDR3 contains 15 residues. Germline CDR1 reads SGDLS; CDR2 reads YYNGEE. The CDR3 here is CASSPASSGANVLTF. The CDR3 DNA sequence: TGTGCCAGCAGCCCCGCGTCGTCTGGGGCCAACGTCCTGACTTTC.

The genes are TRBV27 and TRBJ2-2; 7 nucleotides align to TRBD1. Germline V gene sequence: CDR1 MNHEY, CDR2 SMNVEV (reference sequence). The CDR3 runs 16 residues. V shed 0 bases, J shed 0 bases, and the junction held 1 base outside the gene matches. The CDR3 DNA reads TGTGCCAGCAGTTTATCGCAGGGGGCGAACACCGGGGAGCTGTTTTTT. Protein: CASSLSQGANTGELFF.

V gene TRBV27 combines with J gene TRBJ1-5; D not certain. Germline V CDR1 and CDR2: MNHEY, SMNVEV (reference sequence). V dropped 6 bases and J dropped 0 bases, with 6 bases sitting between them. The CDR3 contains 13 residues. The CDR3 loop reads CASSANSNQPQHF. DNA for the CDR3: TGTGCCAGCAGCGCCAATAGCAATCAGCCCCAGCATTTT.

This chain links TRBV10-3 with TRBJ1-1; 8 nucleotides agree with TRBD1. The V and J ends lost 6 bases and 3 bases, in that order; junction bases with no gene match: 6. This CDR3 has 14 amino acids. Per germline, CDR1 ENHRY and CDR2 SYGVKD. CDR3 sequence: CAIRHPTGDTEAFF. The DNA of the CDR3 is TGTGCCATCAGGCACCCGACAGGGGACACTGAAGCTTTCTTT.

V and J are TRBV29-1 and TRBJ2-1; D remains unclear. This CDR3 has 12 residues. In germline, CDR1 is SQVTM, CDR2 ANQGSEA. Trimming took 0 bases from V and 10 from J, leaving 10 bases between them. The CDR3 sequence is CSVEDWPDEQFF. The DNA for the CDR3 is TGCAGCGTTGAAGATTGGCCGGACGAGCAGTTCTTC.

Comments on this clone: Other nucleotide sequences from this sample produce the same CDR3. CDR3 in DNA: TGCGCCAGCAGTTCTAGCACAGATACGCAGTATTTT. It is translated as CASSSSTDTQYF. This chain uses TRBV5-1 with TRBJ2-3; D is ambiguous. This CDR3 contains 12 residues. Germline CDR1 is SGHRS and CDR2 is YFSETQ. V dropped 5 bases and J dropped 0 bases, with 4 bases sitting between them.

The rearrangement uses TRBV15 and TRBJ1-1; D remains unclear. Trimming pared 0 bases from V and 7 bases from J, leaving 9 bases between. Per the germline V gene, CDR1 is LNHNV and CDR2 is YYDKDF (reference sequence). This CDR3 has 13 residues. The CDR3 region is CATSRDVGNEAFF. The CDR3 coding sequence is TGTGCCACCAGCAGAGATGTAGGGAATGAAGCTTTCTTT.

This rearrangement joins TRBV9 to TRBJ2-7; unclear D gene. This CDR3 contains 14 residues. Germline V gives CDR1 SGDLS, CDR2 YYNGEE. V lost 0 bases and J lost 5, with 12 bases in between. The CDR3 DNA is TGTGCCAGCAGCGTAGGGTTGAGCCTCGACGAGCAGTACTTC. Protein product: CASSVGLSLDEQYF. Drawing the rest from reference TRBV9 and TRBJ2-7, the complete variable domain is DSGVTQTPKHLITATGQRVTLRCSPRSGDLSVYWYQQSLDQGLQFLIQYYNGEERAKGNILERFSAQQFPDLHSELNLSSLELGDSALYFCASSVGLSLDEQYFGPGTRLTVT.

The chain uses TRBV6-6 and TRBJ2-7, with 7 bases aligning to TRBD1. CDR1 and CDR2 from the germline V gene are MNHNY and SVGAGI (reference sequence). The CDR3 totals 14 residues. With 6 bases clipped from V and 3 bases from J, the junction kept 8 bases outside the gene matches. CDR3 amino acids: CASSEQGIDYEQYF. For the CDR3, the DNA is TGTGCCAGCAGCGAACAGGGGATCGACTACGAGCAGTACTTC.

The genes are TRBV4-3 and TRBJ1-2; 7 bases agree with TRBD1. Germline V gives CDR1 LGHNA, CDR2 YSLEER. Losses at the gene ends were 0 bases for V and 4 bases for J; bases not matched to a gene: 8. This CDR3 comprises 16 residues. CDR3 DNA: TGCGCCAGCAGCCAAGATTCGGTAGGGGGCGTCTATGGCTACACCTTC. This translates into CASSQDSVGGVYGYTF.

The rearrangement uses TRBV4-2 and TRBJ1-5; the match to TRBD1 covers 8 bases. Germline CDR1 is LGHNA and CDR2 is YNFKEQ. The CDR3 consists of 14 residues. With 4 bases clipped from V and 7 bases from J, the junction kept 6 bases outside the gene matches. CDR3 bases: TGTGCCAGCAGCCCAGGACAGGGTTTACAGCCCCAGCATTTT. As protein: CASSPGQGLQPQHF.

This chain links TRBV29-1 with TRBJ2-1; the match to TRBD1 covers 9 bases. The CDR3 loop spans 14 amino acids. J gave up 8 bases and V 6 bases, and 11 bases lay outside the gene matches. Per the germline V gene, CDR1 is SQVTM and CDR2 is ANQGSEA. Here the CDR3 DNA reads TGCAGCGTCCGCCCGGGACAGGGTAAGGATGAGCAGTTCTTC. Its translation is CSVRPGQGKDEQFF.

The chain uses TRBV7-9 and TRBJ1-4; D not resolved. The V gene lost 0 bases and the J gene lost 2 bases, with 10 bases spanning the gap. CDR3 length equals 16 residues. Germline V gene sequence: CDR1 SEHNR, CDR2 FQNEAQ (reference sequence). The CDR3 protein is CASSLAGGGTNEKLFF. The CDR3 DNA sequence: TGTGCCAGCAGCTTAGCGGGCGGAGGGACTAATGAAAAACTGTTTTTT.

CDR3 DNA: TGTGCCATCAGTGACTCCGGGGGCTACACCTTC. Encoded protein: CAISDSGGYTF. J is TRBJ1-2 and V is TRBV10-3; D unresolved. Germline-derived CDR1 and CDR2 are ENHRY and SYGVKD. The CDR3 is 11 residues long. V lost 3 bases and J 8 bases, leaving 7 bases between the germline ends.

The chain has TRBV2 and TRBJ2-7, with D hard to call. CDR3 size: 12 residues. Trimming took off 1 base at V and 3 bases at J, with 4 bases between the two ends. Germline-derived CDR1 and CDR2 are SNHLY and FYNNEI. Written as DNA, the CDR3 is TGTGCCAGCAGTGAAGTCCTCTACGAGCAGTACTTC. Translation gives CASSEVLYEQYF. Using reference TRBV2 and TRBJ2-7 for the parts outside the CDR3, the full variable domain is EPEVTQTPSHQVTQMGQEVILRCVPISNHLYFYWYRQILGQKVEFLVSFYNNEISEKSEIFDDQFSVERPDGSNFTLKIRSTKLEDSAMYFCASSEVLYEQYFGPGTRLTVT.

The V and J genes are TRBV7-9 and TRBJ2-1; TRBD2 might be the D (6 bases). Trimming took off 7 bases at V and 15 bases at J, with 13 bases between the two ends. Looked up from germline, CDR1 is SEHNR and CDR2 is FQNEAQ (reference sequence). The CDR3 loop spans 10 amino acids. CDR3 coding DNA: TGTGCCAGCACCGGGGTAGCGGTGTTCTTC. This translates into CASTGVAVFF.

The chain couples TRBV7-9 to TRBJ2-2; 10 bases line up with TRBD1. The V gene's germline CDR1 is SEHNR and CDR2 FQNEAQ (reference sequence). After removal of 9 bases from V and 0 bases from J, the junction contained 10 bases not matched to a gene. This CDR3 has 17 residues. The CDR3 spells CASDRGLLGANTGELFF. The DNA for the CDR3 is TGTGCCAGTGACAGGGGGCTCCTCGGGGCGAACACCGGGGAGCTGTTTTTT. Drawing the rest from reference TRBV7-9 and TRBJ2-2, the complete variable domain is DTGVSQNPRHKITKRGQNVTFRCDPISEHNRLYWYRQTLGQGPEFLTYFQNEAQLEKSRLLSDRFSAERPKGSFSTLEIQRTEQGDSAMYLCASDRGLLGANTGELFFGEGSRLTVL.